A single sample gave rise to the 6 T cell receptor beta chains below, sequenced in a study of response to subunit inactivated influenza vaccine. TCRdb passed the RT-PCR reads through MiXCR, listing each CDR3 protein once. The profile covers 450,000 to 600,000 distinct CDR3 sequences, with around 7.7% appearing a single time and around 13% taken by the ten largest. The sample in question was PBMCs from blood, obtained roughly 24 months after vaccination. All receptors come from a man in his fifties or sixties who received an inactivated influenza vaccine.

This clonotype came up many times. V gene TRBV3-1 combines with J gene TRBJ2-7, with D unclear. This CDR3 is built from 11 residues. Trimming removed 3 bases from V and 6 bases from J, with 6 bases in between. Germline assignment: CDR1 LGHDT and CDR2 YNNKEL (reference sequence). CDR3 loop: CASSQGGEQYF. DNA of the CDR3: TGTGCCAGCAGCCAGGGTGGCGAGCAGTACTTC.

This clonotype has ten or more counts. The V call is TRBV10-3, the J call TRBJ2-5; TRBD2 agrees at 9 bases. CDR1 is ENHRY, CDR2 SYGVKD, per germline. The V segment lost 5 bases and the J segment 3 bases; nucleotides outside the gene matches: 7. The CDR3 runs 15 residues. The CDR3 loop reads CAISSAGGIEETQYF. In nucleotides, the CDR3 is TGTGCCATCAGTAGTGCGGGGGGGATCGAAGAGACCCAGTACTTC.

This clonotype has a handful of counts. The V call is TRBV19, the J call TRBJ1-5, with TRBD1 matching over 8 bases. This CDR3 has 15 residues. Trimming cost V 8 bases and J 1 base; bases outside gene matches: 7. Germline loops: CDR1 LNHDA, CDR2 SQIVND (reference sequence). The CDR3 loop is CASHIQGGSNQPQHF. For the CDR3, the DNA is TGTGCCAGTCACATACAGGGGGGGAGCAATCAGCCCCAGCATTTT. The variable domain in full, completed from reference TRBV19 and TRBJ1-5, reads DGGITQSPKYLFRKEGQNVTLSCEQNLNHDAMYWYRQDPGQGLRLIYYSQIVNDFQKGDIAEGYSVSREKKESFPLTVTSAQKNPTAFYLCASHIQGGSNQPQHFGDGTRLSIL.

There are a few counts of this clonotype. The chain recombines TRBV28 with TRBJ2-5; D is possibly TRBD2 (6 bases). Germline V CDR1 and CDR2: MDHEN, SYDVKM. Trimming removed 3 bases from V and 3 bases from J, with 14 bases in between. The CDR3 covers 15 residues. CDR3 loop: CASSLGIGGKETQYF. The CDR3 nucleotides read TGTGCCAGCAGTTTGGGAATCGGCGGGAAAGAGACCCAGTACTTC.

This clonotype was seen a handful of times. This rearrangement joins TRBV4-1 to TRBJ1-2; 10 nucleotides agree with TRBD1. With 0 bases clipped from V and 4 bases from J, the junction kept 23 bases outside the gene matches. CDR3 length: 22 amino acids. Germline V gives CDR1 MGHRA, CDR2 YSYEKL. The CDR3 region has the DNA TGCGCCAGCAGCCAAGATCTCCCCCTAAAGACAGGGGGCCTTATAAAGGGCTATGGCTACACCTTC. This sequence encodes CASSQDLPLKTGGLIKGYGYTF.

This clonotype was counted only a few times. This chain joins TRBV4-2 and TRBJ2-5; 10 nucleotides agree with TRBD2. Trimming removed 0 bases from V and 3 bases from J; junction bases left unmatched: 4. This CDR3 has 16 residues. The germline CDR1 and CDR2 sequences are LGHNA and YNFKEQ. CDR3: CASSQDPSGREETQYF. The CDR3 bases are TGTGCCAGCAGCCAAGATCCCAGCGGGAGGGAAGAGACCCAGTACTTC.